The 17 T cell receptor beta chains below come from one sample, sequenced in a study of T cells in Graves' hyperthyroidism and ophthalmopathy. Amplification targeted TCR beta CDR3 regions from RNA transcripts. With the HTBI primer set, the TCR CDR3 went through a first round of RT-PCR. TCRdb processed the multiplex PCR reads anew with MiXCR; each CDR3 protein has one entry. The sample has around 190,000 distinct CDR3 sequences, less than 20% seen once. Sequenced sample: blood. These receptors all come from a woman between 45 and 60 years old with Graves' hyperthyroidism.

This clonotype has a handful of counts. The chain uses TRBV7-3 and TRBJ1-3, with 9 bases matching TRBD1. Germline lookup yields CDR1 SGHTA and CDR2 FQGTGA. V shed 2 bases and J 4 bases; nucleotides not matched to a gene: 3. The CDR3 spans 15 residues. CDR3: CASSLGTGPGNTIYF. The CDR3 DNA sequence: TGTGCCAGCAGCTTAGGGACAGGGCCCGGAAACACCATATATTTT. The complete variable domain, with remaining parts taken from reference TRBV7-3 and TRBJ1-3, reads GAGVSQTPSNKVTEKGKYVELRCDPISGHTALYWYRQSLGQGPEFLIYFQGTGAADDSGLPNDRFFAVRPEGSVSTLKIQRTERGDSAVYLCASSLGTGPGNTIYFGEGSWLTVV.

This clonotype was detected ten times or more. This chain uses TRBV3-1 with TRBJ1-1; D unresolved. Per germline, CDR1 LGHDT and CDR2 YNNKEL (reference sequence). The CDR3 is made up of 14 amino acids. Trimming removed 3 bases at V and 5 bases at J, with 13 bases between. CDR3 residues: CASSHRSERTEAFF. CDR3 DNA sequence: TGTGCCAGCAGCCACAGGAGTGAGCGGACTGAAGCTTTCTTT. Full variable domain (outside the CDR3, taken from reference TRBV3-1 and TRBJ1-1): DTAVSQTPKYLVTQMGNDKSIKCEQNLGHDTMYWYKQDSKKFLKIMFSYNNKELIINETVPNRFSPKSPDKAHLNLHINSLELGDSAVYFCASSHRSERTEAFFGQGTRLTVV.

This clonotype was counted at least ten times. The chain employs TRBV7-2 and TRBJ2-1; 8 bases fit TRBD2. V shed 5 bases and J 2 bases; nucleotides not matched to a gene: 11. This CDR3 region has 17 residues. From germline, CDR1 is SGHTA and CDR2 FQGNSA. The CDR3 sequence: CASSPSAGTRPYNEQFF. CDR3 bases: TGTGCCAGCAGCCCGAGCGCCGGGACTAGGCCCTACAATGAGCAGTTCTTC.

This clonotype occurred a few times. The CDR3 sequence is CASTNRGQKNTEAFF. Here the CDR3 DNA reads TGTGCCAGCACCAATCGGGGACAGAAAAACACTGAAGCTTTCTTT. The V and J genes are TRBV27 and TRBJ1-1; 7 nucleotides agree with TRBD1. The CDR3 totals 15 residues. CDR1 MNHEY and CDR2 SMNVEV come from the germline V gene (reference sequence). The J segment lost 2 bases and the V segment lost 7 bases, leaving 10 bases of the junction unmatched.

V and J are TRBV12-3 or TRBV12-4 and TRBJ1-4; D not resolved. CDR3 length: 15 residues. The V gene lost 6 bases and the J gene lost 0 bases, with 11 bases spanning the gap. In DNA form, the CDR3 reads TGTGCCAGCAGCCAGGATGCTACAACTAATGAAAAACTGTTTTTT. This codes for CASSQDATTNEKLFF.

The table lists this clonotype with a few counts. The genes are TRBV9 and TRBJ2-3, with D unclear. Trimming removed 0 bases from V and 5 bases from J, with 13 bases in between. The CDR3 covers 15 residues. Germline CDR1 reads SGDLS; CDR2 reads YYNGEE. CDR3 in DNA: TGTGCCAGCAGCGTAGAAGGAATAGGGCAAGATACGCAGTATTTT. It yields the protein CASSVEGIGQDTQYF.

This clonotype was counted ten times or more. The chain uses TRBV11-2 and TRBJ2-1, with 9 bases matching TRBD2. The germline gives CDR1 SGHAT, CDR2 FQNNGV. V shed 5 bases, J shed 6 bases, and the junction held 2 bases outside the gene matches. The CDR3 length is 13 residues. CDR3 sequence: CASSGSGSNEQFF. The CDR3 region has the DNA TGTGCCAGCAGCGGTAGCGGGAGCAATGAGCAGTTCTTC.

This clonotype has a count of ten or more. J is TRBJ2-3 and V is TRBV12-3 or TRBV12-4; 8 bases match TRBD1. This CDR3 comprises 15 residues. The V gene end was trimmed by 3 bases and the J gene end by 5 bases; junction bases not matched to a gene: 7. The CDR3 region has the DNA TGTGCCAGCAGTTTCGGTCCAGGGGGCTTAGATACGCAGTATTTT. As protein: CASSFGPGGLDTQYF.

This clonotype was observed a few times. A read error may be the cause here, since a much bigger clone is one base away. The V call is TRBV7-9, the J call TRBJ1-2; no definite D call. The CDR3 covers 14 residues. CDR1 and CDR2 (germline): SEHNR, FQNEAQ (reference sequence). CDR3 sequence (DNA): TGTGCCGGCAGCTTAAATCAGGCGGACTATGGCTACACCTTC. Translating it yields CAGSLNQADYGYTF.

V gene TRBV6-1 combines with J gene TRBJ2-2; D perhaps matches TRBD2 (6 bases). V lost 0 bases and J lost 4, with 9 bases in between. The CDR3 extends over 15 amino acids. The germline V gene has CDR1 MNHNS and CDR2 SASEGT. The CDR3 loop is CASSEAGAGTGELFF. The DNA for the CDR3 is TGTGCCAGCAGTGAAGCGGGAGCGGGCACCGGGGAGCTGTTTTTT.

This clonotype was recorded at least ten times. This sequence joins TRBV30 and TRBJ2-1; D is tentatively TRBD1 or TRBD2 (5 bases each). From germline, CDR1 is GTSNPN and CDR2 SVGIG (reference sequence). The CDR3 runs 11 residues. The V and J ends lost 4 bases and 13 bases respectively, with 14 bases between them. For the CDR3, the DNA is TGTGCCTGGATGCAGCTGAGGGGTCAGTTCTTC. This translates into CAWMQLRGQFF.

In its sample, this clonotype was seen a few times. V is TRBV2 and J is TRBJ1-1; D not resolved. V shed 6 bases and J shed 3 bases, with 14 bases lying between them. The germline CDR1 and CDR2 sequences are SNHLY and FYNNEI. This CDR3 comprises 14 residues. The CDR3 DNA sequence: TGTGCCAGCAGGAAGACATTGGAGTACACTGAAGCTTTCTTT. It specifies CASRKTLEYTEAFF.

This clonotype was picked up many times. The gene calls are TRBV2 and TRBJ1-1; D might be TRBD1 (6 bases). Trimming took off 7 bases at V and 3 bases at J, with 6 bases between the two ends. The CDR3 sequence is 11 residues long. CDR1 is SNHLY, CDR2 FYNNEI, per germline. The CDR3 reads CASNRDTEAFF. The CDR3 nucleotides are TGTGCCAGCAACAGGGACACTGAAGCTTTCTTT.

This clonotype was seen more than once but under ten times. The CDR3 bases are TGTGCTAGTGGTTTTCCCTCCCGGGACAAGACTACCTACGAGCAGTACTTC. Protein: CASGFPSRDKTTYEQYF. This chain joins TRBV12-5 and TRBJ2-7; TRBD1 is a possible D gene (6 bases). Trimming removed 3 bases at V and 2 bases at J, with 20 bases between. The CDR3 totals 17 residues. Germline V lookup: CDR1 LGHNT, CDR2 FRNRAP.

This chain joins TRBV7-3 and TRBJ2-1, with 7 bases identical to TRBD1. Germline-derived CDR1 and CDR2 are SGHTA and FQGTGA. This CDR3 is 14 amino acids long. J gave up 5 bases and V 5 bases, and 6 bases lay outside the gene matches. CDR3 region: CASSRDRLNNEQFF. DNA of the CDR3: TGTGCCAGCAGCCGGGACAGACTAAACAATGAGCAGTTCTTC.

Regarding this clonotype: Mismatch with germline at one junction end may stem from a read error. The chain recombines TRBV12-3 or TRBV12-4 with TRBJ2-7; D is perhaps TRBD2 (6 bases). CDR3 length equals 22 residues. The CDR3 DNA reads as TGTGCCAGCAGCTTAGGACGGCGGGTTGTCTTAAAGGACAAGGACTACTCCTACGAGCAGTACTTC. It encodes CASSLGRRVVLKDKDYSYEQYF.

Ten or more counts support this clonotype. This sequence joins TRBV29-1 and TRBJ1-5; D ambiguous. Germline V gene lookup returns CDR1 SQVTM and CDR2 ANQGSEA. The CDR3 is 15 residues long. Between the trimmed V and J ends, which lost 0 bases and 3 bases, there was a span of 12 bases. The CDR3 sequence is CSVEDHGELNQPQHF. The CDR3 region has the DNA TGCAGCGTTGAAGACCACGGGGAGCTCAATCAGCCCCAGCATTTT.